Listed here are 28 T cell receptor beta chains from one sample, sequenced in a study of T cell responses to AZD1222 COVID-19 vaccine. The assay was immunoSEQ multiplex PCR, and TCRdb's table has in-frame clones only and misses some. The data hold about 48,000 clones, with 75% to 90% observed a single time. The sequenced sample was peripheral blood, obtained 28 days after the second AZD1222 dose. The receptors shown here come from an adult who received the AZD1222 COVID-19 vaccine.

The V and J genes are TRBV6-5 and TRBJ2-7; D may be TRBD2 (6 bases). V lost 8 bases and J 3 bases, leaving 14 bases between the germline ends. Germline CDR1 and CDR2: MNHEY and SVGAGI. The CDR3 runs 13 residues. The chain's CDR3 is CASGRELVYEQYF. In DNA, the CDR3 is TGTGCCAGCGGACGGGAGTTAGTCTACGAGCAGTACTTC.

V usage is TRBV11-2 and J usage is TRBJ1-2; D is unresolved. Per the germline V gene, CDR1 is SGHAT and CDR2 is FQNNGV. There are 12 residues in the CDR3. V was trimmed by 0 bases and J by 4 bases, leaving 3 bases between them. CDR3 residues: CASSLESYGYTF. The CDR3 DNA reads as TGTGCCAGCAGCTTAGAAAGCTATGGCTACACCTTC. Combining the CDR3 with reference TRBV11-2 and TRBJ1-2 gives the whole variable domain EAGVAQSPRYKIIEKRQSVAFWCNPISGHATLYWYQQILGQGPKLLIQFQNNGVVDDSQLPKDRFSAERLKGVDSTLKIQPAKLEDSAVYLCASSLESYGYTFGSGTRLTVV.

This rearrangement joins TRBV9 to TRBJ2-7; D possibly corresponds to TRBD1 (5 bases). CDR1 is SGDLS, CDR2 YYNGEE, per germline. The CDR3 length is 14 residues. Trimming shortened V by 0 bases and J by 6 bases, and 13 bases separated the two germline ends. As DNA, the CDR3 is TGTGCCAGCAGCGTAGTAGACAGTTTGGGCGAGCAGTACTTC. Translated, it gives CASSVVDSLGEQYF.

The chain is built from TRBV11-2 and TRBJ2-7; D could derive from TRBD1 or TRBD2 (5 bases each). Trimming took 1 base from V and 0 from J, leaving 10 bases between them. The CDR3 is made up of 15 amino acids. Germline-derived CDR1 and CDR2 are SGHAT and FQNNGV. CDR3 protein: CASSLVRGGSYEQYF. The CDR3 DNA reads TGTGCCAGCAGCTTAGTCCGGGGCGGCTCCTACGAGCAGTACTTC. Full variable domain (rest looked up from reference TRBV11-2 and TRBJ2-7): EAGVAQSPRYKIIEKRQSVAFWCNPISGHATLYWYQQILGQGPKLLIQFQNNGVVDDSQLPKDRFSAERLKGVDSTLKIQPAKLEDSAVYLCASSLVRGGSYEQYFGPGTRLTVT.

The chain uses TRBV7-9 and TRBJ1-4, with D uncertain. The germline gives CDR1 SEHNR, CDR2 FQNEAQ (reference sequence). This CDR3 is built from 14 residues. V shed 1 base and J shed 3 bases, with 6 bases lying between them. As DNA, the CDR3 is TGTGCCAGCAGCTTAGGGGGTGCTAATGAAAAACTGTTTTTT. Translation gives CASSLGGANEKLFF.

This clone appeared once. This chain connects TRBV5-1 to TRBJ1-1, with 8 nucleotides matching TRBD1. CDR3 size: 16 residues. With 3 bases clipped from V and 0 bases from J, the junction kept 7 bases outside the gene matches. Germline V gives CDR1 SGHRS, CDR2 YFSETQ. The CDR3 sequence: CASSYTRTGMNTEAFF. CDR3 nucleotide sequence: TGCGCCAGCAGCTACACTCGGACAGGGATGAACACTGAAGCTTTCTTT.

V gene TRBV5-6 combines with J gene TRBJ2-7; D is ambiguous. The germline V gene has CDR1 SGHDT and CDR2 YYEEEE. With 2 bases removed from V and 7 bases from J, the gap between germline ends came to 7 bases. The CDR3 is 11 amino acids. CDR3 coding DNA: TGTGCCAGCAGCTTTAGTCGAGAGCAGTACTTC. Translating gives CASSFSREQYF.

This chain connects TRBV5-5 to TRBJ2-2; TRBD1 aligns across 8 bases. Germline V gene data show CDR1 as SGHKS and CDR2 as YYEKEE (reference sequence). The CDR3 totals 15 residues. V shed 4 bases and J 5 bases; nucleotides not matched to a gene: 7. The CDR3 reads CASSRGQASTGELFF. The CDR3 DNA is TGTGCCAGCAGCAGGGGACAGGCCTCAACCGGGGAGCTGTTTTTT.

A single count supports this clone. This chain connects TRBV12-3 or TRBV12-4 to TRBJ1-1; unclear D gene. CDR3 length: 12 amino acids. V lost 6 bases and J 3 bases, leaving 8 bases between the germline ends. The CDR3 reads CASRARYTEAFF. In DNA form, the CDR3 reads TGTGCCAGCAGGGCACGATACACTGAAGCTTTCTTT.

This clone showed up just once. The V call is TRBV27, the J call TRBJ1-2, with 9 bases identical to TRBD1. CDR1 MNHEY and CDR2 SMNVEV come from the germline V gene (reference sequence). The CDR3 is made up of 15 amino acids. After removal of 4 bases from V and 5 bases from J, the junction contained 8 bases not matched to a gene. CDR3 region: CASSSPGQGIYGYTF. CDR3 bases: TGTGCCAGCAGTTCACCGGGACAGGGAATTTATGGCTACACCTTC.

This chain joins TRBV7-9 and TRBJ1-2; D perhaps matches TRBD1 (5 bases). The CDR3 spans 15 residues. V was clipped by 2 bases and J by 8 bases, with 18 bases between them. CDR1 is SEHNR and CDR2 is FQNEAQ in the germline V gene (reference sequence). In DNA form, the CDR3 reads TGTGCCAGCAGCTTACCGGGACGAGGAAGAGGAGGCTACACCTTC. This codes for CASSLPGRGRGGYTF.

This clone was seen a single time. DNA of the CDR3: TGTGCCAGCAGCCCTAGTGCAGCCCTAGCCAAAAACATTCAGTACTTC. It specifies CASSPSAALAKNIQYF. This chain uses TRBV7-2 with TRBJ2-4; no clear D gene. The germline V gene has CDR1 SGHTA and CDR2 FQGNSA. V was shortened by 5 bases and J by 0 bases, with 14 bases between the two germline ends. The CDR3 is 16 residues long.

The table lists this clone with a count of one. The J gene is TRBJ1-5, the V gene TRBV5-8; no reliable D call. The CDR3 consists of 16 residues. In germline, CDR1 is SGHTS, CDR2 YDEGEE. The V gene lost 4 bases and the J gene lost 3 bases, with 17 bases spanning the gap. The CDR3 DNA is TGTGCCAGCAGCCTCCGGAAAGATAATTTCAATCAGCCCCAGCATTTT. Residues: CASSLRKDNFNQPQHF.

This clone was recorded a few times. The chain combines TRBV12-3 or TRBV12-4 with TRBJ1-2; 8 nucleotides match TRBD1. The CDR3 has 13 amino acids. V lost 5 bases and J lost 4; bases outside the gene matches: 3. The CDR3, as DNA: TGTGCCAGCAGTCTAGGACAGGGCTATGGCTACACCTTC. Translation gives CASSLGQGYGYTF.

The chain combines TRBV6-2 or TRBV6-3 with TRBJ2-1; D is undetermined. Trimming took 4 bases from V and 4 from J, leaving 11 bases between them. Germline V CDR1 and CDR2: MNHEY, SVGEGT. The CDR3 sequence is 14 residues long. CDR3 coding DNA: TGTGCCAGCAGTTCTCAGACCCAATACAATGAGCAGTTCTTC. This translates into CASSSQTQYNEQFF.

The V gene is TRBV19, the J gene TRBJ2-5; 9 positions match TRBD2. Per the germline V gene, CDR1 is LNHDA and CDR2 is SQIVND (reference sequence). The V gene end was trimmed by 7 bases and the J gene end by 2 bases; junction bases not matched to a gene: 8. This CDR3 spans 15 amino acids. The CDR3: CASNVAGARQETQYF. The DNA of the CDR3 is TGTGCCAGTAACGTAGCGGGGGCACGTCAAGAGACCCAGTACTTC. The variable domain in full, completed from reference TRBV19 and TRBJ2-5, reads DGGITQSPKYLFRKEGQNVTLSCEQNLNHDAMYWYRQDPGQGLRLIYYSQIVNDFQKGDIAEGYSVSREKKESFPLTVTSAQKNPTAFYLCASNVAGARQETQYFGPGTRLLVL.

The count of this clone is one. This sequence joins TRBV27 and TRBJ1-5; 7 nucleotides agree with TRBD1. With 3 bases clipped from V and 4 bases from J, the junction kept 3 bases outside the gene matches. Germline-derived CDR1 and CDR2 are MNHEY and SMNVEV (reference sequence). This CDR3 has 14 residues. The CDR3 DNA is TGTGCCAGCAGTTTCTCAGGGGGAAATCAGCCCCAGCATTTT. Protein sequence: CASSFSGGNQPQHF.

The rearrangement links TRBV27 to TRBJ2-3; 12 nucleotides align to TRBD2. This CDR3 has 16 amino acids. Germline lookup yields CDR1 MNHEY and CDR2 SMNVEV (reference sequence). Trimming at V came to 5 bases and at J to 3 bases, leaving 6 bases not matched to a gene. The CDR3 bases are TGTGCCAGCAGTCCCCGCGGACTAGCGGGGACAGATACGCAGTATTTT. Amino acids: CASSPRGLAGTDTQYF.

This clone was counted a single time. V is TRBV2 and J is TRBJ1-4, with 8 bases that match TRBD1. Germline V gene lookup returns CDR1 SNHLY and CDR2 FYNNEI. This CDR3 spans 15 amino acids. J was trimmed by 7 bases and V by 6 bases; bases with no gene match: 10. The CDR3 loop is CASRRMTGESEKLFF. In DNA, the CDR3 is TGTGCCAGCAGGAGGATGACAGGGGAAAGTGAAAAACTGTTTTTT.

This clone was seen a handful of times. This chain connects TRBV7-9 to TRBJ2-7; 10 bases match TRBD2. The CDR3 consists of 13 residues. The J segment lost 3 bases and the V segment lost 9 bases, leaving 5 bases of the junction unmatched. Germline CDR1 is SEHNR and CDR2 is FQNEAQ (reference sequence). The CDR3 here is CASGASGSYEQYF. As DNA, the CDR3 is TGTGCCAGTGGGGCTAGCGGGAGCTACGAGCAGTACTTC.

This rearrangement joins TRBV7-2 to TRBJ1-2; no clear D gene. Germline V gene data show CDR1 as SGHTA and CDR2 as FQGNSA. The length of the CDR3 is 16 residues. The ends were cut back, 1 base at V and 0 bases at J, with 12 bases in the middle. Written as DNA, the CDR3 is TGTGCCAGCAGCTTAGTATCAGGAACAGCTAACTATGGCTACACCTTC. Encoded protein: CASSLVSGTANYGYTF.

This clone was seen a few times. J is TRBJ2-7 and V is TRBV28, with TRBD2 matching over 11 bases. Trimming cost V 5 bases and J 9 bases; bases outside gene matches: 6. Germline CDR1 is MDHEN and CDR2 is SYDVKM. CDR3 length equals 13 residues. The CDR3 spells CASSPSGRSGQYF. The CDR3 nucleotides read TGTGCCAGCAGTCCTAGCGGGAGGAGTGGGCAGTACTTC.

The chain uses TRBV18 and TRBJ1-5, with D unclear. The germline V gene encodes CDR1 KGHSH and CDR2 LQKENI. With 2 bases removed from V and 9 bases from J, the gap between germline ends came to 14 bases. The CDR3 length is 14 residues. CDR3 protein: CASSPTEARAPQHF. For the CDR3, the DNA is TGTGCCAGCTCACCAACAGAAGCCCGGGCGCCCCAGCATTTT.

This chain joins TRBV7-2 and TRBJ2-7, with no clear D. Germline V gives CDR1 SGHTA, CDR2 FQGNSA. Trimming cost V 6 bases and J 5 bases, with 14 bases left between them. The length of the CDR3 is 13 residues. CDR3 sequence: CASRRTRPHEQYF. CDR3 sequence (DNA): TGTGCCAGCAGGCGGACCCGTCCCCACGAGCAGTACTTC.

As concerns this clone: Additional DNA sequences in this sample encode the identical CDR3. The rearrangement uses TRBV5-1 and TRBJ1-2; D gene uncertain. This CDR3 region has 13 residues. The germline CDR1 and CDR2 sequences are SGHRS and YFSETQ. With 3 bases removed from V and 1 base from J, the gap between germline ends came to 7 bases. CDR3 in DNA: TGCGCCAGCAGCTCTGACGGTAACTATGGCTACACCTTC. Protein sequence: CASSSDGNYGYTF.

The chain has TRBV2 and TRBJ1-6; 8 positions match TRBD1. The CDR3 runs 19 residues. Germline CDR1 reads SNHLY; CDR2 reads FYNNEI. V lost 5 bases and J lost 7; bases outside the gene matches: 19. CDR3 sequence reads: CASSRQGLDIFGVNSPLHF. The CDR3 DNA sequence: TGTGCCAGCAGTAGACAGGGGCTTGATATATTTGGGGTAAATTCACCCCTCCACTTT.

This clone was detected once. This rearrangement joins TRBV9 to TRBJ2-1; possibly TRBD1 or TRBD2 for D (5 bases each). This CDR3 has 17 amino acids. V lost 4 bases to trimming and J lost 7 bases, with 24 bases between them. Germline assignment: CDR1 SGDLS and CDR2 YYNGEE. The CDR3 sequence: CASSSSRGDFGRNEQFF. The CDR3 DNA sequence: TGTGCCAGCAGCTCCTCTAGGGGAGACTTTGGAAGGAATGAGCAGTTCTTC.

This rearrangement joins TRBV2 to TRBJ2-5; possible D gene TRBD2, 5 bases. The CDR3 contains 14 residues. V shed 8 bases and J shed 1 base, with 14 bases lying between them. Germline-derived CDR1 and CDR2 are SNHLY and FYNNEI. For the CDR3, the DNA is TGTGCCAGCGGACTCTCCAGCCCCCAAGAGACCCAGTACTTC. It yields the protein CASGLSSPQETQYF.